The 20 T cell receptor beta chains listed next were all sequenced from one sample in a study of blood T cell repertoires in COVID-19. The data were produced by immunoSEQ multiplex PCR, yet TCRdb's version contains in-frame clones alone and is incomplete. Among under 20,000 clones, 87% were seen once, and the ten largest hold around 10%. Sequencing was carried out using peripheral blood. Receptor source: a human donor in a cohort sampled during active COVID-19.

The chain employs TRBV5-4 and TRBJ1-1; a weak D match, TRBD1 (6 bases). Germline loops: CDR1 SGHNT, CDR2 YYREEE (reference sequence). Trimming took off 4 bases at V and 6 bases at J, with 19 bases between the two ends. The CDR3 sequence is 15 residues long. CDR3 amino acids: CASSAGKTGWAEAFF. In DNA, the CDR3 is TGTGCCAGCAGCGCGGGCAAAACAGGGTGGGCTGAAGCTTTCTTT.

The chain combines TRBV19 with TRBJ2-1, with 13 bases fitting TRBD2. This CDR3 has 15 residues. The V gene's germline CDR1 is LNHDA and CDR2 SQIVND (reference sequence). Trimming removed 5 bases from V and 8 bases from J; junction bases left unmatched: 6. The CDR3 DNA reads TGTGCCAGTAGTTTCACTAGCGGGAGGGTCGATGAGCAGTTCTTC. It specifies CASSFTSGRVDEQFF.

This rearrangement joins TRBV9 to TRBJ1-3; D unclear. Trimming removed 5 bases from V and 3 bases from J, with 15 bases in between. The germline CDR1 and CDR2 sequences are SGDLS and YYNGEE. The CDR3 is 15 residues long. CDR3 region: CASSADGVGGNTIYF. In nucleotides, the CDR3 is TGTGCCAGCAGTGCGGACGGGGTGGGTGGAAACACCATATATTTT.

V usage is TRBV3-1 (or the pseudogene TRBV3-2) and J usage is TRBJ2-7; 13 nucleotides match TRBD2. CDR1 is LGHDT and CDR2 is YNNKEL in the germline V gene (reference sequence). The CDR3 runs to 15 residues. V lost 4 bases to trimming and J lost 2 bases; unmatched junction nucleotides: 2. The CDR3 here is CASSPTSGGAYEQYF. The CDR3 DNA reads TGTGCCAGCAGCCCCACTAGCGGGGGGGCCTACGAGCAGTACTTC.

This chain links TRBV5-4 with TRBJ1-1; D unclear. The CDR3 length is 12 residues. CDR1 and CDR2 from the germline V gene are SGHNT and YYREEE (reference sequence). The V end was cut by 2 bases, the J end by 7 bases, with 9 bases between. The CDR3, as DNA: TGTGCCAGCAGCTTTGACAATTTTGAAGCTTTCTTT. Its protein product is CASSFDNFEAFF. Filled out from reference TRBV5-4 and TRBJ1-1, the complete variable domain reads ETGVTQSPTHLIKTRGQQVTLRCSSQSGHNTVSWYQQALGQGPQFIFQYYREEENGRGNFPPRFSGLQFPNYSSELNVNALELDDSALYLCASSFDNFEAFFGQGTRLTVV.

This rearrangement joins TRBV11-2 to TRBJ2-5; D ambiguous. Trimming shortened V by 1 base and J by 3 bases, and 6 bases separated the two germline ends. Germline V gene sequence: CDR1 SGHAT, CDR2 FQNNGV. CDR3 size: 13 residues. The CDR3 nucleotides are TGTGCCAGCAGCTTAGGGAGAGAAGAGACCCAGTACTTC. Translation: CASSLGREETQYF.

This chain links TRBV29-1 with TRBJ1-1; TRBD1 might be the D (6 bases). This CDR3 has 12 amino acids. V lost 5 bases and J 1 base, leaving 8 bases between the germline ends. Per germline, CDR1 SQVTM and CDR2 ANQGSEA. CDR3 in amino acids: CSVLQGNTEAFF. As DNA, the CDR3 is TGCAGCGTTTTACAGGGGAACACTGAAGCTTTCTTT.

The rearrangement links TRBV19 to TRBJ2-1; 9 bases fit TRBD1. Germline V CDR1 and CDR2: LNHDA, SQIVND (reference sequence). The CDR3 extends over 15 amino acids. With 6 bases clipped from V and 0 bases from J, the junction kept 3 bases outside the gene matches. The CDR3 region is CASRETGGSYNEQFF. Written as DNA, the CDR3 is TGTGCCAGTAGAGAGACAGGGGGCTCCTACAATGAGCAGTTCTTC.

The rearrangement links TRBV5-1 to TRBJ2-3, with unresolved D. The CDR3 runs to 13 residues. Germline CDR1 and CDR2: SGHRS and YFSETQ. The germline V and J ends were trimmed by 3 bases and 0 bases, with 5 bases remaining between them. CDR3 loop: CASSYESTDTQYF. For the CDR3, the DNA is TGCGCCAGCAGCTACGAGAGCACAGATACGCAGTATTTT.

V and J are TRBV2 and TRBJ2-3; 10 positions match TRBD2. The germline V gene encodes CDR1 SNHLY and CDR2 FYNNEI. The CDR3 runs 16 residues. V shed 6 bases and J 3 bases; nucleotides not matched to a gene: 9. The CDR3 bases are TGTGCCAGCAGCGTACTAGCGGGACAAAGGACAGATACGCAGTATTTT. Amino acid sequence: CASSVLAGQRTDTQYF.

This sequence joins TRBV3-1 (or the pseudogene TRBV3-2) and TRBJ1-2, with D perhaps matching TRBD1 (5 bases). The V and J ends lost 0 bases and 2 bases respectively, with 10 bases between them. Germline V CDR1 and CDR2: LGHDT, YNNKEL (reference sequence). This CDR3 spans 15 amino acids. The CDR3 here is CASSQDQGGNYGYTF. In DNA, the CDR3 is TGTGCCAGCAGCCAAGATCAGGGAGGGAACTATGGCTACACCTTC.

In this sample, this clone turned up once. V is TRBV10-3 and J is TRBJ1-1; 9 bases match TRBD1. V was clipped by 10 bases and J by 4 bases; unmatched bases: 13. CDR3 length: 15 residues. Germline CDR1 reads ENHRY; CDR2 reads SYGVKD. CDR3 in amino acids: CATKTPGTGPTEAFF. CDR3 sequence (DNA): TGTGCCACGAAGACCCCCGGGACAGGGCCCACTGAAGCTTTCTTT.

The chain combines TRBV5-1 with TRBJ2-5; 7 nucleotides align to TRBD1. Looked up from germline, CDR1 is SGHRS and CDR2 is YFSETQ. The CDR3 totals 15 residues. The J segment lost 4 bases and the V segment lost 4 bases, leaving 10 bases of the junction unmatched. The CDR3 coding sequence is TGCGCCAGCAGCGCCGGAGCAGGGGGTTTAGAGACCCAGTACTTC. Its translation is CASSAGAGGLETQYF.

The chain couples TRBV19 to TRBJ2-7; TRBD2 matches at 12 bases. This CDR3 spans 16 amino acids. J was trimmed by 3 bases and V by 5 bases; bases with no gene match: 8. Germline loops: CDR1 LNHDA, CDR2 SQIVND (reference sequence). CDR3 loop: CASSSGRTSGDYEQYF. Here the CDR3 DNA reads TGTGCCAGTAGTTCAGGCCGGACTAGCGGGGACTACGAGCAGTACTTC.

DNA of the CDR3: TGTGCCAGCAGCTTGGACCAGACAGGGGCTGGAAACACCATATATTTT. It is translated as CASSLDQTGAGNTIYF. This chain uses TRBV5-4 with TRBJ1-3, with TRBD1 matching 8 bases. Trimming cost V 0 bases and J 2 bases; bases outside gene matches: 4. In germline, CDR1 is SGHNT, CDR2 YYREEE (reference sequence). The CDR3 loop spans 16 amino acids.

The CDR3 DNA sequence: TGTGCCAGCAGTTTAGGGACTATTAAGTATTTT. Translated, it gives CASSLGTIKYF. The chain carries TRBV12-3 or TRBV12-4 and TRBJ2-3; tentative D call: TRBD2 (6 bases). V gave up 1 base and J gave up 13 bases, with 9 bases separating them. The CDR3 sequence is 11 residues long.

The chain links TRBV28 to TRBJ2-7; no reliable D call. The V end lost 2 bases, the J end lost 3 bases, and 5 bases lay between the germline ends. The germline CDR1 and CDR2 sequences are MDHEN and SYDVKM. The CDR3 is 12 residues long. The CDR3 coding sequence is TGTGCCAGCAGTTTAGCAGGCTACGAGCAGTACTTC. Translating it yields CASSLAGYEQYF.

This chain connects TRBV6-2 or TRBV6-3 to TRBJ1-4, with 7 nucleotides matching TRBD1. CDR3 length equals 16 residues. Germline-derived CDR1 and CDR2 are MNHEY and SVGEGT. Trimming removed 5 bases from V and 6 bases from J; junction bases left unmatched: 12. In nucleotides, the CDR3 is TGTGCCAGCAGTAGGAGGACAGGCCCCATGGATGAAAAACTGTTTTTT. It is translated as CASSRRTGPMDEKLFF.

The CDR3 loop reads CASSIGIYNEQFF. The CDR3 region has the DNA TGTGCCAGTAGTATTGGCATTTACAATGAGCAGTTCTTC. The V call is TRBV19, the J call TRBJ2-1, with no clear D. Germline-derived CDR1 and CDR2 are LNHDA and SQIVND (reference sequence). There are 13 residues in the CDR3. V lost 3 bases and J 4 bases, leaving 7 bases between the germline ends.

This sequence joins TRBV7-3 and TRBJ2-3; D is unresolved. This CDR3 spans 13 amino acids. V lost 2 bases, J lost 4 bases, and 7 bases lay in between. The V gene's germline CDR1 is SGHTA and CDR2 FQGTGA. The chain's CDR3 is CASSLDLADTQYF. CDR3 in DNA: TGTGCCAGCAGCTTAGATCTAGCAGATACGCAGTATTTT.